This T cell receptor (beta chain) was profiled in a study of T cell repertoires in cytomegalovirus infection (dated by TCRdb to between 2018 and 2020). Regarding the research as a whole: The peptide stimulations were aimed at well-studied HLA-B-restricted epitopes as well as recently identified HLA-C-restricted CMV epitopes, whose presentation resists viral immunomodulation. Because public TCR beta signatures pointed to carriage of CMV infection together with the matching HLA type, the HLA type of each donor mattered for the analysis. Paper-wide results and their limitations: The ex vivo response was dominated by HLA-C-restricted CMV-specific TCR beta clonotypes, which also provided the single most frequent clonotype in two of eight donors. Carriers of CMV infection plus the relevant HLA type were discriminated by the cumulative frequency of public TCR beta family members in the study cohort and in an independent approximately 360-donor cohort.

CDR1 and CDR2 (MNHEY, SMNVEV) derive from the germline V gene (reference sequence). The CDR3 runs 14 amino acids, cysteine and phenylalanine included. The entry retains the CDR3 DNA only, 42 bases that are in frame from base 1. V is shortened by 4 bases, J by 1 base, and the region joining them spans 5 bases. What the treatment or condition label conveys for this sample: in vitro stimulation with specific CMV peptide epitopes to enrich CMV-specific T cells. The sample was run on an Illumina HiSeq 1500. TCRdb trimmed public reads at Q25 via fastp, called clones via MiXCR and kept in-frame beta chains. CDR3 protein sequences are deduplicated, and each keeps its most common genes and DNA. The sample includes roughly 150,000 distinct CDR3 sequences, with roughly 32% observed a single time. The ten largest clones represent 45% to 55% of the sample. Comments on this clonotype: The antigen it recognizes is unknown. The record has no base qualities; no much larger clone is one base away.

The receptor was derived from a human donor in good health (CMV status not recorded). Some clones in this sample may be carry-over from other donors' samples. The chain uses TRBV27 and TRBJ2-6; no D gene is confidently identified. Source: CD8+ T cells from cultured PBMCs, taken from culture after CMV antigen stimulation. In nucleotide form, the sequence is TGTGCCAGCAGTTCAGGTTCTGGGGCCAACGTCCTGACTTTC. Its protein reads: CASSSGSGANVLTF.